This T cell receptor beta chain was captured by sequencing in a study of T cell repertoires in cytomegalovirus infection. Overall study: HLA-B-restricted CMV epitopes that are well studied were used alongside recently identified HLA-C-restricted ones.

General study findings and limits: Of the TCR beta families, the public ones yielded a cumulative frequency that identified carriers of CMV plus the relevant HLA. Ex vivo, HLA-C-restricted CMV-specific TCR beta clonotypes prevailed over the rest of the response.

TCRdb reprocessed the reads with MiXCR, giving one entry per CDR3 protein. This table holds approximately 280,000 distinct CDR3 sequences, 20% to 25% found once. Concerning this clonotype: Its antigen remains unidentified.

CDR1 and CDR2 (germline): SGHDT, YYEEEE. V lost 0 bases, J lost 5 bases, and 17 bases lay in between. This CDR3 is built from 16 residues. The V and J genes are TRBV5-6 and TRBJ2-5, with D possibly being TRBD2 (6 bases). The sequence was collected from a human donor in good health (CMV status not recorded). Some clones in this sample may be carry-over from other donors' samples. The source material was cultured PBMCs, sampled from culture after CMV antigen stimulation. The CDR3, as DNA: TGTGCCAGCAGCTTGGACGTCCCGGGGGTGGTGGAGACCCAGTACTTC. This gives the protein CASSLDVPGVVETQYF.